This entry lists 18 T cell receptor beta chains sequenced from one sample in a study of shared clonotypes between healthy human individuals. The data were produced by immunoSEQ multiplex PCR, yet TCRdb's version contains in-frame clones alone and is incomplete. The sample has roughly 1.5 million clones; 98% are singletons. The sample consisted of naive CD4+ T cells sorted from blood. Specified subset: CD45RA+ positively selected. All receptors come from a man under 40 in good health.

The J gene is TRBJ2-1, the V gene TRBV29-1; D not certain. CDR1 SQVTM and CDR2 ANQGSEA come from the germline V gene. Trimming removed 1 base at V and 6 bases at J, with 4 bases between. The CDR3 contains 11 residues. This CDR3 reads CSVEVANEQFF. CDR3 bases: TGCAGCGTTGAAGTGGCCAATGAGCAGTTCTTC.

The chain couples TRBV5-1 to TRBJ2-1; D remains ambiguous. Trimming pared 3 bases from V and 11 bases from J, leaving 15 bases between. The CDR3 has 13 residues. Germline V lookup: CDR1 SGHRS, CDR2 YFSETQ. The DNA of the CDR3 is TGCGCCAGCAGCTGGGAACAGAATGGAAAGCAGTTCTTC. Translated, it gives CASSWEQNGKQFF.

The chain carries TRBV6-6 and TRBJ2-7; 7 bases are shared with TRBD1. V lost 6 bases and J lost 5; bases outside the gene matches: 7. Germline V gives CDR1 MNHNY, CDR2 SVGAGI (reference sequence). This CDR3 is 13 amino acids long. The CDR3 nucleotides read TGTGCCAGCAGGACAGGGACGGTAAACGAGCAGTACTTC. Its protein is CASRTGTVNEQYF.

The gene calls are TRBV29-1 and TRBJ2-3; D not certain. The CDR3 sequence is 13 residues long. Germline V lookup: CDR1 SQVTM, CDR2 ANQGSEA. Trimming cost V 4 bases and J 2 bases, with 10 bases left between them. DNA of the CDR3: TGCAGCGTTGCGTTGGTAACCACAGATACGCAGTATTTT. Its protein is CSVALVTTDTQYF.

The genes are TRBV7-6 and TRBJ2-7; tentatively, D is TRBD2 (6 bases). Trimming stripped 4 bases from V and 6 bases from J, with 10 bases between. Per the germline V gene, CDR1 is SGHVS and CDR2 is FNYEAQ. The CDR3 totals 12 residues. CDR3 nucleotides: TGTGCCAGCAGCTCAGCAGCGGGCGAGCAGTACTTC. It specifies CASSSAAGEQYF.

The chain carries TRBV5-6 and TRBJ1-5; tentatively, D is TRBD1 (5 bases). V gave up 4 bases and J gave up 1 base, with 15 bases separating them. CDR1 is SGHDT, CDR2 YYEEEE, per germline. The CDR3 is 16 residues long. The CDR3 nucleotides read TGTGCCAGCAGCACCAGGGAGTTGGGCAGCAATCAGCCCCAGCATTTT. This translates into CASSTRELGSNQPQHF.

Details on this clone: The sample has other DNA sequences that encode this CDR3 too. The DNA for the CDR3 is TGTGCCAGCAGTCCGACTAGCGGGCCATACAATGAGCAGTTCTTC. Translated, it gives CASSPTSGPYNEQFF. This chain uses TRBV6-5 with TRBJ2-1; 10 nucleotides align to TRBD2. The germline gives CDR1 MNHEY, CDR2 SVGAGI. With V trimmed by 5 bases and J by 4 bases, 5 bases remained unmatched. This CDR3 has 15 amino acids.

In its sample, this clone was seen once. V usage is TRBV10-3 and J usage is TRBJ1-3; no clear D gene. From germline, CDR1 is ENHRY and CDR2 SYGVKD. This CDR3 spans 16 amino acids. Trimming pared 2 bases from V and 0 bases from J, leaving 11 bases between. The CDR3: CAISETATISGNTIYF. CDR3 nucleotide sequence: TGTGCCATCAGTGAGACGGCGACCATCTCTGGAAACACCATATATTTT.

The rearrangement links TRBV27 to TRBJ2-1, with 8 bases identical to TRBD1. CDR1 MNHEY and CDR2 SMNVEV come from the germline V gene (reference sequence). V lost 7 bases and J lost 6; bases outside the gene matches: 11. This CDR3 spans 15 amino acids. CDR3 loop: CASNWAGGVANEQFF. In nucleotides, the CDR3 is TGTGCCAGCAATTGGGCAGGGGGCGTTGCCAATGAGCAGTTCTTC.

The J gene is TRBJ1-2, the V gene TRBV28, with a possible D match to TRBD1 (5 bases). The CDR3 totals 15 residues. V shed 10 bases and J shed 2 bases, with 20 bases lying between them. The germline V gene has CDR1 MDHEN and CDR2 SYDVKM. CDR3 loop: CATLVSRWDNYGYTF. CDR3 DNA sequence: TGTGCCACCTTAGTCTCCCGGTGGGACAACTATGGCTACACCTTC.

The chain combines TRBV15 with TRBJ1-1; TRBD1 is a possible D gene (5 bases). The ends were cut back, 2 bases at V and 5 bases at J, with 9 bases in the middle. Per the germline V gene, CDR1 is LNHNV and CDR2 is YYDKDF (reference sequence). The CDR3 covers 13 residues. The CDR3 region has the DNA TGTGCCACCAGCAGAAACAGGATTACTGAAGCTTTCTTT. This translates into CATSRNRITEAFF. Full variable domain (missing parts from reference TRBV15 and TRBJ1-1): DAMVIQNPRYQVTQFGKPVTLSCSQTLNHNVMYWYQQKSSQAPKLLFHYYDKDFNNEADTPDNFQSRRPNTSFCFLDIRSPGLGDTAMYLCATSRNRITEAFFGQGTRLTVV.

Here the CDR3 reads CASSLVPGLNQPQHF. CDR3 nucleotides: TGTGCCAGCAGCTTAGTGCCGGGCCTCAATCAGCCCCAGCATTTT. J is TRBJ1-5 and V is TRBV7-6; D unclear. Trimming left V 1 base short and J 3 bases short, with 10 bases between. From germline, CDR1 is SGHVS and CDR2 FNYEAQ. The CDR3 has 15 amino acids.

This clone was recorded only once. Other DNA sequences in this specimen translate into the identical CDR3. This chain joins TRBV9 and TRBJ2-7; no clear D. Trimming shortened V by 2 bases and J by 4 bases, and 4 bases separated the two germline ends. Germline V gene data show CDR1 as SGDLS and CDR2 as YYNGEE. This CDR3 spans 11 amino acids. CDR3 sequence: CASSVAYEQYF. The CDR3 bases are TGTGCCAGCAGCGTCGCGTACGAGCAGTACTTC.

This rearrangement joins TRBV5-1 to TRBJ2-1; TRBD2 aligns across 15 bases. The CDR3 covers 17 residues. Germline V lookup: CDR1 SGHRS, CDR2 YFSETQ. Trimming cost V 4 bases and J 0 bases; bases outside gene matches: 2. The CDR3 region is CASSRTSGRDSYNEQFF. CDR3 in DNA: TGCGCCAGCAGCCGGACTAGCGGGAGGGACTCCTACAATGAGCAGTTCTTC.

This chain joins TRBV11-2 and TRBJ1-2; no clear D. Between the trimmed V and J ends, which lost 3 bases and 7 bases, there was a span of 21 bases. The CDR3 consists of 16 residues. Germline CDR1 reads SGHAT; CDR2 reads FQNNGV. The CDR3 loop reads CASSLFRGYTNAGYTF. CDR3 coding DNA: TGTGCCAGCAGCTTGTTCCGGGGATACACTAACGCTGGCTACACCTTC.

This rearrangement joins TRBV14 to TRBJ2-2; D call uncertain. Germline loops: CDR1 SGHDN, CDR2 FVKESK. V dropped 2 bases and J dropped 5 bases, with 9 bases sitting between them. The CDR3 consists of 14 residues. Here the CDR3 DNA reads TGTGCCAGCAGCCAATTGCTGGGAACCGGGGAGCTGTTTTTT. As protein: CASSQLLGTGELFF.

This chain uses TRBV2 with TRBJ2-1; tentatively, D is TRBD1 (5 bases). The CDR3 extends over 13 amino acids. Trimming removed 4 bases from V and 8 bases from J, with 12 bases in between. The germline V gene encodes CDR1 SNHLY and CDR2 FYNNEI. Here the CDR3 DNA reads TGTGCCAGCAGTGGGGGCCTAGAGGATGAGCAGTTCTTC. Translation: CASSGGLEDEQFF.

The CDR3 nucleotides read TGTGCCAGCAGTAGTCAGGGGGTTCGTACTGAAGCTTTCTTT. Protein: CASSSQGVRTEAFF. The V gene is TRBV7-9, the J gene TRBJ1-1; 7 bases agree with TRBD1. CDR3 length: 14 residues. V lost 6 bases to trimming and J lost 5 bases; unmatched junction nucleotides: 9. CDR1 is SEHNR and CDR2 is FQNEAQ in the germline V gene (reference sequence).